Listed here are 11 T cell receptor beta chains from one sample, sequenced in a study of shared clonotypes between healthy human individuals. Assay used: immunoSEQ multiplex PCR; TCRdb lists only in-frame clones, some missing. The sample includes around 500,000 clones, less than 80% seen only once; the top ten take over 10%. Sequenced: PBMCs. All receptors derive from a woman aged 40 to 50 in good health. Some clones in this sample may be carry-over from other donors' samples.

This chain joins TRBV27 and TRBJ2-7; D gene uncertain. V gave up 11 bases and J gave up 6 bases, with 14 bases separating them. This CDR3 is 11 amino acids long. Germline loops: CDR1 MNHEY, CDR2 SMNVEV (reference sequence). In DNA, the CDR3 is TGTGCCCTAAGGTTGTGGAGCGAGCAGTACTTC. Encoded protein: CALRLWSEQYF.

V and J are TRBV18 and TRBJ1-4; unclear D gene. There are 16 residues in the CDR3. Per the germline V gene, CDR1 is KGHSH and CDR2 is LQKENI. Trimming took 3 bases from V and 0 from J, leaving 11 bases between them. CDR3 region: CASSPKTGSTNEKLFF. Here the CDR3 DNA reads TGTGCCAGCTCACCCAAGACGGGCTCAACTAATGAAAAACTGTTTTTT.

The rearrangement uses TRBV5-4 and TRBJ2-2, with no clear D. V was clipped by 0 bases and J by 5 bases, with 8 bases between them. The germline V gene encodes CDR1 SGHNT and CDR2 YYREEE (reference sequence). The CDR3 sequence is 14 residues long. CDR3 sequence: CASSLDLGTGELFF. CDR3 DNA sequence: TGTGCCAGCAGCTTGGACTTGGGTACCGGGGAGCTGTTTTTT.

This chain joins TRBV30 and TRBJ1-5, with D hard to call. This CDR3 region has 14 residues. CDR1 is GTSNPN and CDR2 is SVGIG in the germline V gene (reference sequence). Trimming took off 3 bases at V and 6 bases at J, with 15 bases between the two ends. Here the CDR3 reads CAWSLERALQPQHF. The CDR3 DNA reads TGTGCCTGGAGCCTCGAACGGGCCCTTCAGCCCCAGCATTTT.

This clone has more than one count but fewer than ten. The chain uses TRBV5-8 and TRBJ1-2, with TRBD1 matching over 9 bases. CDR3 size: 14 residues. Trimming at V came to 2 bases and at J to 7 bases, leaving 6 bases not matched to a gene. Germline lookup yields CDR1 SGHTS and CDR2 YDEGEE. CDR3 bases: TGTGCCAGCAGCTTAAACAGGGGGCTGGCTGGCTACACCTTC. This codes for CASSLNRGLAGYTF.

The V call is TRBV27, the J call TRBJ1-1, with D perhaps matching TRBD1 (5 bases). V lost 0 bases and J lost 1, with 9 bases in between. The CDR3 spans 15 residues. Germline CDR1 reads MNHEY; CDR2 reads SMNVEV (reference sequence). CDR3 in amino acids: CASSLSRGGNTEAFF. In DNA, the CDR3 is TGTGCCAGCAGTTTATCGCGTGGGGGGAACACTGAAGCTTTCTTT.

This clone was seen ten or more times. The chain carries TRBV19 and TRBJ2-5; 10 positions match TRBD2. Germline CDR1 reads LNHDA; CDR2 reads SQIVND (reference sequence). J gave up 5 bases and V 4 bases, and 7 bases lay outside the gene matches. The CDR3 runs 15 residues. The CDR3 loop is CASSTAGGRGETQYF. The CDR3 DNA is TGTGCCAGTAGTACAGCGGGAGGGCGGGGGGAGACCCAGTACTTC. Based on the CDR3 plus reference TRBV19 and TRBJ2-5, the full variable domain is DGGITQSPKYLFRKEGQNVTLSCEQNLNHDAMYWYRQDPGQGLRLIYYSQIVNDFQKGDIAEGYSVSREKKESFPLTVTSAQKNPTAFYLCASSTAGGRGETQYFGPGTRLLVL.

There are a few counts of this clone. The J gene is TRBJ2-3, the V gene TRBV6-6, with TRBD2 identical over 8 bases. CDR1 is MNHNY, CDR2 SVGAGI, per germline (reference sequence). The ends lost 7 bases at V and 4 bases at J; junction bases unmatched: 10. The CDR3 consists of 15 residues. CDR3 protein: CASTSSGSGADTQYF. The CDR3 DNA is TGTGCCAGCACCTCAAGCGGGAGTGGTGCAGATACGCAGTATTTT.

V is TRBV7-8 and J is TRBJ2-1; the match to TRBD1 covers 9 bases. This CDR3 region has 15 residues. V shed 5 bases and J 5 bases; nucleotides not matched to a gene: 7. Germline assignment: CDR1 SGHVS and CDR2 FQNEAQ. The CDR3 DNA sequence: TGTGCCAGCAGCGCCAGGGGGACAGGGAACAATGAGCAGTTCTTC. This codes for CASSARGTGNNEQFF.

CDR3 region: CASSQVTGGPDTQYF. The CDR3 DNA follows: TGTGCCAGCAGCCAAGTGACGGGAGGGCCGGATACGCAGTATTTT. The chain links TRBV4-2 to TRBJ2-3; 8 nucleotides agree with TRBD2. CDR1 and CDR2 (germline): LGHNA, YNFKEQ. V was pared by 1 base and J by 6 bases, with 6 bases of the junction left unmatched. The length of the CDR3 is 15 residues.

The CDR3 DNA reads as TGTGCCAGCAGCTTGGAACAGAACCCTTCCTACGAGCAGTACTTC. Residues: CASSLEQNPSYEQYF. The chain has TRBV5-4 and TRBJ2-7; no definite D call. The CDR3 length is 15 residues. The V end was cut by 0 bases, the J end by 1 base, with 11 bases between. Germline V gene data show CDR1 as SGHNT and CDR2 as YYREEE (reference sequence).